A single sample gave rise to the 2 T cell receptor beta chains below, sequenced in a study of blood T cell repertoires in COVID-19. The method was immunoSEQ multiplex PCR; TCRdb's version includes in-frame clones alone and lacks a portion of them. The sample consists of some 200,000 clones, 87% of them appearing once. What was sequenced was peripheral blood. The origin of the receptors is a man between 60 and 75 years old with active or convalescent COVID-19.

This sequence joins TRBV11-2 and TRBJ1-4; the match to TRBD1 covers 9 bases. The ends lost 5 bases at V and 7 bases at J; junction bases unmatched: 11. CDR3 length: 16 amino acids. Germline CDR1 reads SGHAT; CDR2 reads FQNNGV. For the CDR3, the DNA is TGTGCCAGCAGCCCTAAGGGACAGGGCTCGAGTGAAAAACTGTTTTTT. Its protein product is CASSPKGQGSSEKLFF.

The chain recombines TRBV7-2 with TRBJ2-5; the match to TRBD2 covers 10 bases. Germline V CDR1 and CDR2: SGHTA, FQGNSA. The J segment lost 4 bases and the V segment lost 3 bases, leaving 11 bases of the junction unmatched. The CDR3 spans 17 residues. As DNA, the CDR3 is TGTGCCAGCAGCTTTGGGACTAGCGCCCAGGGTCGAGAGACCCAGTACTTC. This translates into CASSFGTSAQGRETQYF.